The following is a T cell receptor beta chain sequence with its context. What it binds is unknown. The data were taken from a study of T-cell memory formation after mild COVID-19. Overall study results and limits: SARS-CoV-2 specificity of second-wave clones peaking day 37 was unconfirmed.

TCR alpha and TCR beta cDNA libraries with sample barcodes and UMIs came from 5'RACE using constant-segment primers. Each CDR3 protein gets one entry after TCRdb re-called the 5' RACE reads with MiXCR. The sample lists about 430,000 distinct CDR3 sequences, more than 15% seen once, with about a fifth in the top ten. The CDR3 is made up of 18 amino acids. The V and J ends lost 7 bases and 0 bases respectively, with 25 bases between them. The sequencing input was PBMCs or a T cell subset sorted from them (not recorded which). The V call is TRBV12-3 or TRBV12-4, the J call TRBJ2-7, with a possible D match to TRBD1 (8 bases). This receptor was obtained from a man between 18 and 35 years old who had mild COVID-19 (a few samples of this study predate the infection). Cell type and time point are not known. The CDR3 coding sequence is TGTGCCAGCACTCCCGAGCGGGGAGGGACAGGCGCCTCCTACGAGCAGTACTTC. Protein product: CASTPERGGTGASYEQYF.